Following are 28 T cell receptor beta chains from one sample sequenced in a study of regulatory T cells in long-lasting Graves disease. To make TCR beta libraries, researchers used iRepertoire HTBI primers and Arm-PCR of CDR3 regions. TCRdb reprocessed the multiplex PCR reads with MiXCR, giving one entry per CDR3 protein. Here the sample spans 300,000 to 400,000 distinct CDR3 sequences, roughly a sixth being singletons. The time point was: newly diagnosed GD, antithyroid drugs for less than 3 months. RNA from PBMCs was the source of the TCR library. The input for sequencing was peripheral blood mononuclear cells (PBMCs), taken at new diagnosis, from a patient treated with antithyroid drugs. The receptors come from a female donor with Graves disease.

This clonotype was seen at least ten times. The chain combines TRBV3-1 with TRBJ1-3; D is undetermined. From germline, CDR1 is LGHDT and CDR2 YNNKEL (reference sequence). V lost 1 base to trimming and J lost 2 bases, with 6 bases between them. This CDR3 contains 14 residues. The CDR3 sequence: CASSQATPGNTIYF. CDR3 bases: TGTGCCAGCAGCCAAGCGACACCTGGAAACACCATATATTTT.

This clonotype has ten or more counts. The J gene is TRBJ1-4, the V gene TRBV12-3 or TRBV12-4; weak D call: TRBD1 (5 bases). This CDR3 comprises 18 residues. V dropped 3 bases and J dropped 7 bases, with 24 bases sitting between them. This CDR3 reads CASSFTPRGGGFREKLFF. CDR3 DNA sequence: TGTGCCAGCAGTTTCACCCCGCGGGGGGGAGGGTTTCGTGAAAAACTGTTTTTT.

This CDR3 is CASSPNRQGRSNQPQHF. The CDR3, as DNA: TGTGCCAGTAGCCCAAACAGACAGGGGAGGAGCAATCAGCCCCAGCATTTT. The chain couples TRBV19 to TRBJ1-5, with 8 bases aligning to TRBD1. CDR1 is LNHDA and CDR2 is SQIVND in the germline V gene (reference sequence). The CDR3 runs 17 residues. V shed 6 bases and J 1 base; nucleotides not matched to a gene: 11.

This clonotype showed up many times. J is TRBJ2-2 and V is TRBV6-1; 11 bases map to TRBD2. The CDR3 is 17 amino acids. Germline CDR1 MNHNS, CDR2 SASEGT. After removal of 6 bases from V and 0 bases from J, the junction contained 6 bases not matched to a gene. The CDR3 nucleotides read TGTGCCAGCAGCCCCACTAGCGGGGGTGCGAACACCGGGGAGCTGTTTTTT. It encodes CASSPTSGGANTGELFF.

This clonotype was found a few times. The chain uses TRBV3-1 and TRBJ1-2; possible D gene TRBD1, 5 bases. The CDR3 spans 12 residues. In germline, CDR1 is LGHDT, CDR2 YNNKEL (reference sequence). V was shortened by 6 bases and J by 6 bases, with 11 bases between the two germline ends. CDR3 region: CASRDGRDGYTF. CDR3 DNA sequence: TGTGCCAGCAGGGATGGCAGGGATGGCTACACCTTC.

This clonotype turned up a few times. CDR3 sequence: CASGLYIPGQQEAFF. The DNA for the CDR3 is TGTGCTAGTGGTTTGTACATCCCCGGGCAGCAGGAAGCTTTCTTT. This sequence joins TRBV12-5 and TRBJ1-1; D uncertain. The V gene lost 2 bases and the J gene lost 8 bases, with 18 bases spanning the gap. Germline CDR1 reads LGHNT; CDR2 reads FRNRAP. There are 15 residues in the CDR3.

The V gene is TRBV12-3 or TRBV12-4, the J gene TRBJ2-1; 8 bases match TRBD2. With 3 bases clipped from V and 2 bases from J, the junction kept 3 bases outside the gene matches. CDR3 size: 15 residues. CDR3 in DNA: TGTGCCAGCAGTTTCAGCGGGGGACCCTACAATGAGCAGTTCTTC. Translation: CASSFSGGPYNEQFF.

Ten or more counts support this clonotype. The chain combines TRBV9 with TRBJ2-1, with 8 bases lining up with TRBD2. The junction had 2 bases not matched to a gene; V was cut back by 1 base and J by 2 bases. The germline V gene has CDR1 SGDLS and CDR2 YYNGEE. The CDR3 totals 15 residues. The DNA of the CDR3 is TGTGCCAGCAGCGTATACGGGGGGGCCTACAATGAGCAGTTCTTC. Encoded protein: CASSVYGGAYNEQFF.

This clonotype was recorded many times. CDR3 residues: CASSAQTTEAFF. In DNA, the CDR3 is TGTGCCAGCAGCGCTCAGACCACTGAAGCTTTCTTT. The chain combines TRBV12-3 or TRBV12-4 with TRBJ1-1; D unclear. Trimming cost V 6 bases and J 4 bases, with 9 bases left between them. This CDR3 is built from 12 residues.

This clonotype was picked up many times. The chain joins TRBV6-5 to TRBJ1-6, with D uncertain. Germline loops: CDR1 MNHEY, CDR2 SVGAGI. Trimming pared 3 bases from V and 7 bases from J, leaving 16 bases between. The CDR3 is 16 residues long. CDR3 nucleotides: TGTGCCAGCAGTTATTCCCTTCGGCAGCTCAATTCACCCCTCCACTTT. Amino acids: CASSYSLRQLNSPLHF.

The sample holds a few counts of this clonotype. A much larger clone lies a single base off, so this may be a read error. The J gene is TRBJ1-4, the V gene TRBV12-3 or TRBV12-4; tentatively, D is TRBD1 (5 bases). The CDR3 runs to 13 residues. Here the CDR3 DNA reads TGTGCCAGCAGCCTTCAGGGTTGGGAAAAACTGTCTTTT. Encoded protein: CASSLQGWEKLSF.

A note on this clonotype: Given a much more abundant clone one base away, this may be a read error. Written as DNA, the CDR3 is TGTGCCAGCAGCCCCCCTCGGCCTAGCGGGGGGCAAGAGACCCAGTACTTC. This sequence encodes CASSPPRPSGGQETQYF. V and J are TRBV13 and TRBJ2-5; 11 bases are shared with TRBD2. The junction had 10 bases not matched to a gene; V was cut back by 5 bases and J by 2 bases. The CDR3 has 17 residues. CDR1 and CDR2 (germline): PRHDT, FYEKMQ (reference sequence).

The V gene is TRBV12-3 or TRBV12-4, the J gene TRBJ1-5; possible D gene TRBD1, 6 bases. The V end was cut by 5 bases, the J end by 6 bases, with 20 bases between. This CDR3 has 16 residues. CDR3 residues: CASSPDSLRTAQPQHF. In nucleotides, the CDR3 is TGTGCCAGCAGTCCGGACAGCCTTAGGACAGCTCAGCCCCAGCATTTT.

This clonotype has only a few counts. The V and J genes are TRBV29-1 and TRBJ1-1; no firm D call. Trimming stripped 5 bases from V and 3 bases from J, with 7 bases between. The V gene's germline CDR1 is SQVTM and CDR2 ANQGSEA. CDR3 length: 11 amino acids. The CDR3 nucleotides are TGCAGCGTTAATCTGGACACTGAAGCTTTCTTT. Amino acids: CSVNLDTEAFF.

The CDR3 region is CASSRQGRTDTQYF. CDR3 in DNA: TGTGCCAGCAGTAGACAGGGGCGCACAGATACGCAGTATTTT. The gene calls are TRBV7-3 and TRBJ2-3; TRBD1 matches 8 bases. V shed 6 bases, J shed 1 base, and the junction held 3 bases outside the gene matches. Germline CDR1 reads SGHTA; CDR2 reads FQGTGA. CDR3 size: 14 residues.

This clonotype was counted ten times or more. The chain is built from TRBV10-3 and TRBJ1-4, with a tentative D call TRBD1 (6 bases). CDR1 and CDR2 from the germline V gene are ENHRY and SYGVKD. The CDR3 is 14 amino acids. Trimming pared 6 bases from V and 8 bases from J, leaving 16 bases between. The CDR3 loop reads CAIRPTGAEEKLFF. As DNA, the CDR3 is TGTGCCATCAGACCGACGGGGGCAGAGGAAAAACTGTTTTTT.

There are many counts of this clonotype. The CDR3 nucleotides read TGCGCCAGCAGCCATCCAGCTCGGGACACCTCTAACTATGGCTACACCTTC. The encoded protein is CASSHPARDTSNYGYTF. This chain uses TRBV4-1 with TRBJ1-2; maybe TRBD1 (6 bases). The length of the CDR3 is 17 residues. Germline V gives CDR1 MGHRA, CDR2 YSYEKL. Trimming pared 3 bases from V and 0 bases from J, leaving 17 bases between.

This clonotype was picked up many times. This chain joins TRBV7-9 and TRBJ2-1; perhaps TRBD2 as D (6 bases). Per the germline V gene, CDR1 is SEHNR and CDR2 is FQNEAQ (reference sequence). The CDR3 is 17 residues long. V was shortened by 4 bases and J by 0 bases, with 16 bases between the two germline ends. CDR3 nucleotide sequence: TGTGCCAGCAGCTCCGCAATTCGGGAGACCTCCTACAATGAGCAGTTCTTC. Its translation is CASSSAIRETSYNEQFF. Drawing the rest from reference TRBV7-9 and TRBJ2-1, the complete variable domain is DTGVSQNPRHKITKRGQNVTFRCDPISEHNRLYWYRQTLGQGPEFLTYFQNEAQLEKSRLLSDRFSAERPKGSFSTLEIQRTEQGDSAMYLCASSSAIRETSYNEQFFGPGTRLTVL.

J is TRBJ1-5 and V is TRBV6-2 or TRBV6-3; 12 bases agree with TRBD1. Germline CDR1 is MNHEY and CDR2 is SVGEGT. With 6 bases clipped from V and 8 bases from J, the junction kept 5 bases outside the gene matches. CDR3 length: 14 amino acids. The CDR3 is CASSFGTGGKPQHF. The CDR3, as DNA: TGTGCCAGCAGCTTCGGGACAGGGGGCAAGCCCCAGCATTTT.

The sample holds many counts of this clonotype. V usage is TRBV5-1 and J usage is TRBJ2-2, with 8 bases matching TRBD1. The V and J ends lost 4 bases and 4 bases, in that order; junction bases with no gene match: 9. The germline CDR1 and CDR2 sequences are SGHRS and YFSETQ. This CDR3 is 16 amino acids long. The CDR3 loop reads CASSLRPGQVTGELFF. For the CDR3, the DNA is TGCGCCAGCAGCCTCCGCCCGGGACAGGTCACCGGGGAGCTGTTTTTT.

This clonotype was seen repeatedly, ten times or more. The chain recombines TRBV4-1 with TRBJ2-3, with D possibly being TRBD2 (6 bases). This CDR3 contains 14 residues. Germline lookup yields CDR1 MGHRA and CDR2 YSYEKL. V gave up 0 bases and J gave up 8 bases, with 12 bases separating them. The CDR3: CASSQDPAGGTQYF. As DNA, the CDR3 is TGCGCCAGCAGCCAAGATCCCGCCGGGGGTACGCAGTATTTT.

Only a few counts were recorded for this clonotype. The CDR3: CASSLYLGGIGSGANVLTF. The CDR3 DNA sequence: TGTGCCAGCAGTTTATATCTGGGTGGTATCGGCTCTGGGGCCAACGTCCTGACTTTC. This chain joins TRBV12-3 or TRBV12-4 and TRBJ2-6; D remains unclear. The CDR3 length is 19 residues. Deletions cut 2 bases from V and 0 bases from J, with 17 bases between.

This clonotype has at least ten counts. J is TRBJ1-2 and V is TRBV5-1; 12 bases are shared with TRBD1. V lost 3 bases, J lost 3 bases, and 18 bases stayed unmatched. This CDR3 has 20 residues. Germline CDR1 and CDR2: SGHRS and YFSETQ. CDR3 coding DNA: TGCGCCAGCAGCTCCATCCCTTCGGGACAGGGGGCAGGTGGAGACTATGGCTACACCTTC. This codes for CASSSIPSGQGAGGDYGYTF.

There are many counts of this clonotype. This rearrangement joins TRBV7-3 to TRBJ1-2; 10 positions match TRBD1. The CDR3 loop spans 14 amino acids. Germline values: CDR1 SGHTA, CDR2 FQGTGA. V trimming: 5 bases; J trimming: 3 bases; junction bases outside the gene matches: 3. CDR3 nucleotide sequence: TGTGCCAGCAGCACCGGGACAGGGGACTATGGCTACACCTTC. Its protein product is CASSTGTGDYGYTF.

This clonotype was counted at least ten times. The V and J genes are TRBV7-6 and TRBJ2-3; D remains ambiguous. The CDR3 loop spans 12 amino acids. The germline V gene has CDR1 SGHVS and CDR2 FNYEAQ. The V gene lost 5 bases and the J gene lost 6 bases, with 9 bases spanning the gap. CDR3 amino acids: CASSPSPDTQYF. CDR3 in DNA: TGTGCCAGCAGCCCGTCACCGGATACGCAGTATTTT.

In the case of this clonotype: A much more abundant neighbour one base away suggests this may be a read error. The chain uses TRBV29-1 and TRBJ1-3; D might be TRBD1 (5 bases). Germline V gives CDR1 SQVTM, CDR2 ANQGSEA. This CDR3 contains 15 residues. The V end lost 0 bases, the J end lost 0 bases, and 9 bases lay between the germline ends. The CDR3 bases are TGCAGCGTTGAAGAGGAAGACAGCTCTGGAAACACCATATATTTT. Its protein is CSVEEEDSSGNTIYF.

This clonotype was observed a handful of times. The CDR3 loop is CAWSGSGLAVYEQYF. CDR3 nucleotide sequence: TGTGCCTGGAGTGGGTCGGGACTAGCGGTCTACGAGCAGTACTTC. The genes are TRBV30 and TRBJ2-7, with 11 nucleotides matching TRBD2. V was clipped by 1 base and J by 3 bases; unmatched bases: 5. The CDR3 sequence is 15 residues long. Germline CDR1 reads GTSNPN; CDR2 reads SVGIG (reference sequence).

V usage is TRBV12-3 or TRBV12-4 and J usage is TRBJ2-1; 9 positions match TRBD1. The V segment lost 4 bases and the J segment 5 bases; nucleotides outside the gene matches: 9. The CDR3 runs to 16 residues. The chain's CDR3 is CASSYEGGTGHNEQFF. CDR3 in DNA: TGTGCCAGCAGTTACGAGGGAGGGACAGGGCACAATGAGCAGTTCTTC.